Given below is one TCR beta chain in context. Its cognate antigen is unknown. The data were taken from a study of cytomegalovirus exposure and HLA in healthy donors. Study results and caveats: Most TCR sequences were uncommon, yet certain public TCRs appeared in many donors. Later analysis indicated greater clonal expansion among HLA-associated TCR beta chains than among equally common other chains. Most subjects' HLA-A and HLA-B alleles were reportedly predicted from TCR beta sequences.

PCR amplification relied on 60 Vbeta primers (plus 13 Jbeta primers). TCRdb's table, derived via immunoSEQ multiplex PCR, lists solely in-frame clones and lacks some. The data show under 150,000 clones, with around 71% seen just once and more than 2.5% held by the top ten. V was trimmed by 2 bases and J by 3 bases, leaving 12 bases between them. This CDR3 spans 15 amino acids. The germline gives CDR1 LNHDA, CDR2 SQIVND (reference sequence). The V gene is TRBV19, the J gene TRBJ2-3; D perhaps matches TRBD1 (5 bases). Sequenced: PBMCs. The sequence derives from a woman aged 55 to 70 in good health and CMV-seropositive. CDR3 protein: CASSIWQGTTDTQYF. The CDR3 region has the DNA TGTGCCAGTAGTATATGGCAGGGTACGACAGATACGCAGTATTTT. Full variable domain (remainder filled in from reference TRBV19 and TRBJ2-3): DGGITQSPKYLFRKEGQNVTLSCEQNLNHDAMYWYRQDPGQGLRLIYYSQIVNDFQKGDIAEGYSVSREKKESFPLTVTSAQKNPTAFYLCASSIWQGTTDTQYFGPGTRLTVL.